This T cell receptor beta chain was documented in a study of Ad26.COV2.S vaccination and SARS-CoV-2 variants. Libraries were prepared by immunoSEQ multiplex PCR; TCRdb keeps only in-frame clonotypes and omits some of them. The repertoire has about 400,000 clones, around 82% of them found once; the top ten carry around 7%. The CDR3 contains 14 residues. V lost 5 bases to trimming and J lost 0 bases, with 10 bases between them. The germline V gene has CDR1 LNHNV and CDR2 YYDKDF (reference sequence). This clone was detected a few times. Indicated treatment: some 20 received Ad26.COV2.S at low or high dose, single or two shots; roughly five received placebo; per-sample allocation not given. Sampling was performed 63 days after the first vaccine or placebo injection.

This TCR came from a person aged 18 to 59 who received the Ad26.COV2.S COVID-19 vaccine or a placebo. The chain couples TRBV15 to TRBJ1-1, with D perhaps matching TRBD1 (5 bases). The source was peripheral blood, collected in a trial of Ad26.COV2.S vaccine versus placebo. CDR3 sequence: CATSVSRVNTEAFF. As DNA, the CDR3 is TGTGCCACCAGCGTCAGCAGGGTGAACACTGAAGCTTTCTTT.